A single sample is the source of the 8 T cell receptor beta chains below, sequenced in a study of shared clonotypes between healthy human individuals. TCRdb keeps only in-frame clones here, not all; method: immunoSEQ multiplex PCR. The sample records 650,000 to 800,000 clones, 72% being singletons. Sequenced sample: memory CD4+ T cells sorted from blood. Subset defined: CD45RA-negative fraction. The source is a woman aged 25 to 39 in good health.

This rearrangement joins TRBV19 to TRBJ2-1, with TRBD2 matching 8 bases. V trimming: 3 bases; J trimming: 7 bases; junction bases outside the gene matches: 8. The V gene's germline CDR1 is LNHDA and CDR2 SQIVND (reference sequence). The CDR3 runs 15 residues. CDR3 amino acids: CASSIRAGVLNEQFF. CDR3 nucleotide sequence: TGTGCCAGTAGTATTAGAGCGGGAGTCTTGAATGAGCAGTTCTTC.

V and J are TRBV7-2 and TRBJ2-5; 7 bases are a match to TRBD2. V lost 5 bases and J lost 5; bases outside the gene matches: 11. CDR1 is SGHTA, CDR2 FQGNSA, per germline. This CDR3 is built from 15 residues. The CDR3: CASSPLGGGEETQYF. The CDR3 nucleotides read TGTGCCAGCAGCCCACTGGGGGGGGGTGAGGAGACCCAGTACTTC.

Concerning this clone itself: The junction departs from germline at one end; a sequencing error may be responsible. The chain links TRBV28 to TRBJ2-7; D call uncertain. Germline CDR1 and CDR2: MDHEN and SYDVKM. The CDR3 runs to 14 residues. CDR3 DNA sequence: TGTGTCAGCAGAAGGCAGGCCAACTCCTACGAGCAGTACTTC. Protein sequence: CVSRRQANSYEQYF.

The J gene is TRBJ1-3, the V gene TRBV10-3; D call uncertain. CDR3 size: 16 residues. CDR1 and CDR2 (germline): ENHRY, SYGVKD. Trimming removed 0 bases from V and 4 bases from J, with 13 bases in between. This CDR3 reads CAISESKISGGNTIYF. The CDR3 DNA sequence: TGTGCCATCAGTGAGTCGAAAATCTCAGGAGGAAACACCATATATTTT.

This sequence joins TRBV19 and TRBJ2-2; 11 nucleotides line up with TRBD2. CDR1 and CDR2 from the germline V gene are LNHDA and SQIVND (reference sequence). This CDR3 has 15 amino acids. V dropped 5 bases and J dropped 7; count of bases not matched to a gene: 6. CDR3 amino acids: CASSDSGRAYGELFF. The CDR3 region has the DNA TGTGCCAGTAGTGATAGCGGGAGGGCCTACGGGGAGCTGTTTTTT. The full variable domain, with the rest looked up from reference TRBV19 and TRBJ2-2, is DGGITQSPKYLFRKEGQNVTLSCEQNLNHDAMYWYRQDPGQGLRLIYYSQIVNDFQKGDIAEGYSVSREKKESFPLTVTSAQKNPTAFYLCASSDSGRAYGELFFGEGSRLTVL.

This clone has just a few counts. The chain uses TRBV19 and TRBJ2-3; TRBD1 or TRBD2 may be the D gene (5 bases each). Germline CDR1 and CDR2: LNHDA and SQIVND (reference sequence). The CDR3 has 16 amino acids. V dropped 0 bases and J dropped 5 bases, with 15 bases sitting between them. The CDR3: CASSIDNLIGGDTQYF. The DNA for the CDR3 is TGTGCCAGTAGTATAGATAATCTCATTGGGGGAGATACGCAGTATTTT. Combining the CDR3 with reference TRBV19 and TRBJ2-3 gives the whole variable domain DGGITQSPKYLFRKEGQNVTLSCEQNLNHDAMYWYRQDPGQGLRLIYYSQIVNDFQKGDIAEGYSVSREKKESFPLTVTSAQKNPTAFYLCASSIDNLIGGDTQYFGPGTRLTVL.

A word on this clone: This CDR3 is also generated by other DNA sequences in the sample. The chain joins TRBV5-1 to TRBJ2-7; TRBD1 aligns across 9 bases. The CDR3 sequence is 15 residues long. The germline CDR1 and CDR2 sequences are SGHRS and YFSETQ. V shed 0 bases and J 1 base; nucleotides not matched to a gene: 2. The CDR3 DNA reads TGCGCCAGCAGCTTGGGAGGGACAGGGTCCTACGAGCAGTACTTC. Encoded protein: CASSLGGTGSYEQYF.

This chain joins TRBV27 and TRBJ1-5; perhaps TRBD1 as D (5 bases). This CDR3 comprises 15 residues. CDR1 is MNHEY, CDR2 SMNVEV, per germline (reference sequence). Trimming took 6 bases from V and 1 from J, leaving 13 bases between them. CDR3 nucleotide sequence: TGTGCCAGCAGCCGCAGGGAATCCAGCAATCAGCCCCAGCATTTT. Residues: CASSRRESSNQPQHF.